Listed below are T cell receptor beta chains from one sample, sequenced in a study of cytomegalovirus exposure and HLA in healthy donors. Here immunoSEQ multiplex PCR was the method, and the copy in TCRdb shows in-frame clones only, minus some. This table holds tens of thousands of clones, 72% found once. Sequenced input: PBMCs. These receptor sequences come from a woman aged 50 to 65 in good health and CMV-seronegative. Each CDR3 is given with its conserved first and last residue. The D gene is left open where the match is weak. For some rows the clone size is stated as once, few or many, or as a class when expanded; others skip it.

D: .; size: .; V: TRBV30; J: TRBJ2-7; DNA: TGTGCCTGGAGTGTCAGACTTCCCCCCTACGAGCAGTACTTC; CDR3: CAWSVRLPPYEQYF
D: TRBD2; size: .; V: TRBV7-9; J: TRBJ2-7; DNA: TGTGCCAGCACCTCCCCCGGGGGGGAGGGGAAGCAGTACTTC; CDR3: CASTSPGGEGKQYF
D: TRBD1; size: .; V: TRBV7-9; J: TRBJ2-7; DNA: TGTGCCAGCACCGTGGGACAGGGGTACGAGCAGTACTTC; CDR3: CASTVGQGYEQYF
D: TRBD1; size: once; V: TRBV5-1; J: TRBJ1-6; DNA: TGCGCCAGCAGCTTGGCTGGGACAGTTAATTCACCCCTCCACTTT; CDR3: CASSLAGTVNSPLHF
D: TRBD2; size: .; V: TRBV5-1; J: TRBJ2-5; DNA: TGCGCCAGCAGCTTGGTAGCGGGGGATTCAGGTGCCCAGTACTTC; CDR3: CASSLVAGDSGAQYF
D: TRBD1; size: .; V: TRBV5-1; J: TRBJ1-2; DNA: TGCGCCAGCAGCCAAGGACAGGGAGTGGGAGGCTACACCTTC; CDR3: CASSQGQGVGGYTF
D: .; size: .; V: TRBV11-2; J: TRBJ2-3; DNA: TGTGCCAGCAGCTTCAGACTCTCTAGCACAGATACGCAGTATTTT; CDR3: CASSFRLSSTDTQYF
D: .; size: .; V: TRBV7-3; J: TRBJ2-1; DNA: TGTGCCAGCAGCTTATTCGGGGGATACAATGAGCAGTTCTTC; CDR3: CASSLFGGYNEQFF
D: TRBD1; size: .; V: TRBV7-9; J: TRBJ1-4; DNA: TGTGCCAGCAGCTTTCAAGGGGGCATTGGACTGTTTTTT; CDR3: CASSFQGGIGLFF
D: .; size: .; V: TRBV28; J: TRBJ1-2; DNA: TGTGCCAGCAGTCTGAGAGGCTATGGCTACACCTTC; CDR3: CASSLRGYGYTF
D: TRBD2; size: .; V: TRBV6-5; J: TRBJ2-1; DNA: TGTGCCAGCAGCACGACTAGCGGGAGTTTAAATGAGCAGTTCTTC; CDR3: CASSTTSGSLNEQFF
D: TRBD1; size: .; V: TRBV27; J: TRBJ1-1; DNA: TGTGCCAGCAGTACCGCGACAGGGAGGGCTTTCTTT; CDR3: CASSTATGRAFF
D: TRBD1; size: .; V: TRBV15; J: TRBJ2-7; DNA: TGTGCCACCAGCAGAGAGGACAGGGACTACGAGCAGTACTTC; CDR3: CATSREDRDYEQYF
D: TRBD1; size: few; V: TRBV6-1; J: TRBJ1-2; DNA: TGTGCCAGCAGTGAAGGCGCAGGGGGAAGCTATGGCTACACCTTC; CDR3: CASSEGAGGSYGYTF
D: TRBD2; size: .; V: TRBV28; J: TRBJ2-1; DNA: TGTGCCAGCAGTATCCGGGGACTAGCGCTCAATGAGCAGTTCTTC; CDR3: CASSIRGLALNEQFF
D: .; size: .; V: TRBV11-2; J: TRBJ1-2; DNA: TGTGCCAGCAGCTTCGAAATAGGGGGTCAGGGCTACACCTTC; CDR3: CASSFEIGGQGYTF
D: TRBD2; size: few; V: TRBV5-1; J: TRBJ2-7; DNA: TGCGCCAGCAGCCAGCCGGGACTAGCGGACTACTCCTACGAGCAGTACTTC; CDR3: CASSQPGLADYSYEQYF
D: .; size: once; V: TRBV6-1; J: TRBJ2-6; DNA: TGTGCCAGCAGTGCAGACTCTGGGGCCAACGTCCTGACTTTC; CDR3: CASSADSGANVLTF
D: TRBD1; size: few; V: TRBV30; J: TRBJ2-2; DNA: TGTGCCTGGAGGGGACAGGGTAGTACCGGGGAGCTGTTTTTT; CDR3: CAWRGQGSTGELFF
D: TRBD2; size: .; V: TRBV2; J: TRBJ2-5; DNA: TGTGCCAGCAGTGAAGCGCTTGGGGGGGGGTCAGAGACCCAGTACTTC; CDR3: CASSEALGGGSETQYF